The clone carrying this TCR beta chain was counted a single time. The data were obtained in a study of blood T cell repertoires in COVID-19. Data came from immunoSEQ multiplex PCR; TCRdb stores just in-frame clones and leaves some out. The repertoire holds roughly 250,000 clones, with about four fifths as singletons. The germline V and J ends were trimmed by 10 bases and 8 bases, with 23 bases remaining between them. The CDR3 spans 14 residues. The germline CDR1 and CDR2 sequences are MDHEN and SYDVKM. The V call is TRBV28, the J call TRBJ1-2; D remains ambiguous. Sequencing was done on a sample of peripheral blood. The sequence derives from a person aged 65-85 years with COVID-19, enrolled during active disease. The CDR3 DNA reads TGTGCCATCCAAAACAGAGTAATCCACGGCGGCTACACCTTC. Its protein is CAIQNRVIHGGYTF.